Presented here are 13 T cell receptor beta chains from one specimen sequenced in a study of blood T cell repertoires in COVID-19. Using immunoSEQ multiplex PCR, the repertoire was profiled, and TCRdb retains in-frame clones only, with some absent. The sample shows a few hundred thousand clones, 80% to 90% of them seen only once. Sample: PBMCs or T cells enriched from blood (not recorded which). These receptors came from a middle-aged woman with acute COVID-19.

This clone was counted many times. V and J are TRBV19 and TRBJ1-1; weak D call: TRBD1 (5 bases). The CDR3 contains 11 residues. The V gene lost 8 bases and the J gene lost 5 bases, with 9 bases spanning the gap. The germline gives CDR1 LNHDA, CDR2 SQIVND (reference sequence). The CDR3 sequence is CASDSRTEAFF. The CDR3 DNA sequence: TGTGCCAGTGACAGTCGGACTGAAGCTTTCTTT.

J is TRBJ2-7 and V is TRBV28; D not resolved. V lost 7 bases, J lost 2 bases, and 12 bases lay in between. Germline-derived CDR1 and CDR2 are MDHEN and SYDVKM. The CDR3 covers 13 residues. The CDR3 bases are TGTGCCAGCACCCATCAGGATACCTACGAGCAGTACTTC. Translation gives CASTHQDTYEQYF.

V usage is TRBV12-5 and J usage is TRBJ1-1, with 8 bases aligning to TRBD1. The CDR3 contains 17 residues. CDR1 is LGHNT and CDR2 is FRNRAP in the germline V gene. V trimming: 5 bases; J trimming: 5 bases; junction bases outside the gene matches: 16. The chain's CDR3 is CASGPQPSTGVGTEAFF. CDR3 sequence (DNA): TGTGCTAGTGGTCCCCAACCCTCGACAGGGGTGGGTACTGAAGCTTTCTTT.

The rearrangement joins TRBV5-8 to TRBJ1-5; D may be TRBD1 (6 bases). Germline V gene data show CDR1 as SGHTS and CDR2 as YDEGEE. Trimming stripped 6 bases from V and 4 bases from J, with 23 bases between. The CDR3 spans 17 residues. CDR3 amino acids: CASTLHYTDSPNQPQHF. For the CDR3, the DNA is TGTGCCAGCACACTTCATTATACGGACAGCCCTAATCAGCCCCAGCATTTT.

The chain is built from TRBV29-1 and TRBJ2-3, with D possibly being TRBD2 (6 bases). The CDR3 has 12 residues. In germline, CDR1 is SQVTM, CDR2 ANQGSEA. The CDR3 reads CSFWGGTDTQYF. As DNA, the CDR3 is TGCAGTTTTTGGGGGGGCACAGATACGCAGTATTTT.

J is TRBJ1-6 and V is TRBV7-8; D ambiguous. This CDR3 comprises 17 residues. The germline gives CDR1 SGHVS, CDR2 FQNEAQ. V was cut by 3 bases and J by 0 bases, with 12 bases left in between. The CDR3 loop reads CASSLSGGSSYNSPLHF. In DNA form, the CDR3 reads TGTGCCAGCAGCTTGTCCGGCGGGAGCTCCTATAATTCACCCCTCCACTTT.

This clone was found a few times. The V gene is TRBV27, the J gene TRBJ1-2; no reliable D call. From germline, CDR1 is MNHEY and CDR2 SMNVEV (reference sequence). CDR3 length: 18 residues. V gave up 6 bases and J gave up 0 bases, with 23 bases separating them. The CDR3 sequence: CASSLTWGGRLANYGYTF. CDR3 coding DNA: TGTGCCAGCAGCCTCACTTGGGGAGGAAGGTTAGCTAACTATGGCTACACCTTC.

This clone came up once. The V gene is TRBV28, the J gene TRBJ1-6; unclear D gene. V was clipped by 5 bases and J by 7 bases, with 6 bases between them. Germline-derived CDR1 and CDR2 are MDHEN and SYDVKM. This CDR3 is built from 12 residues. The CDR3 region is CASSQQNSPLHF. The CDR3 DNA is TGTGCCAGCAGTCAACAGAATTCACCCCTCCACTTT.

The chain employs TRBV7-9 and TRBJ2-5; TRBD1 agrees at 10 bases. The V segment lost 5 bases and the J segment 2 bases; nucleotides outside the gene matches: 5. CDR1 and CDR2 from the germline V gene are SEHNR and FQNEAQ (reference sequence). The CDR3 consists of 15 residues. In DNA, the CDR3 is TGTGCCAGCAGCCCCAGACAGGGGGCGCAAGAGACCCAGTACTTC. This translates into CASSPRQGAQETQYF.

As DNA, the CDR3 is TGTGCCTGGAGTGTGGGTACAGGGTTGGGTTCACCCCTCCACTTT. Protein sequence: CAWSVGTGLGSPLHF. The V and J genes are TRBV30 and TRBJ1-6, with D possibly matching TRBD1 (6 bases). The CDR3 spans 15 residues. The V and J ends lost 0 bases and 9 bases respectively, with 15 bases between them. Germline CDR1 reads GTSNPN; CDR2 reads SVGIG (reference sequence).

This clone was seen a single time. The chain carries TRBV7-9 and TRBJ1-6; no definite D call. CDR1 is SEHNR, CDR2 FQNEAQ, per germline (reference sequence). The V end was cut by 5 bases, the J end by 11 bases, with 16 bases between. The CDR3 is 14 residues long. The CDR3 region has the DNA TGTGCCAGCAGCCTCCCGATGGTTGCGACACCCCTCCACTTT. This encodes CASSLPMVATPLHF.

This chain connects TRBV29-1 to TRBJ2-7; 10 positions agree with TRBD2. Trimming cost V 6 bases and J 6 bases; bases outside gene matches: 8. The CDR3 has 13 residues. Per germline, CDR1 SQVTM and CDR2 ANQGSEA. CDR3 loop: CSVSSSGSPEQYF. CDR3 in DNA: TGCAGCGTATCATCTAGCGGGAGCCCCGAGCAGTACTTC.

The V and J genes are TRBV14 and TRBJ2-1, with 14 bases matching TRBD2. V gave up 3 bases and J gave up 0 bases; unmatched junction bases: 1. This CDR3 spans 17 amino acids. Looked up from germline, CDR1 is SGHDN and CDR2 is FVKESK. The CDR3 DNA is TGTGCCAGCAGCCAGGGACTAGCGGGAGCCTCCTACAATGAGCAGTTCTTC. This encodes CASSQGLAGASYNEQFF.